The T cell receptor (beta chain) under discussion was sequenced for a study of blood T cell repertoires in COVID-19. About the study: There were acute and convalescent COVID-19 samples, and they came from the United States, Italy and Spain. Sample material is recorded as cDNA or gDNA derived from T cells, B-cell-depleted T cells, or PBMCs.

Profiling relied on immunoSEQ multiplex PCR, and the TCRdb table lists in-frame clones only, not all of them. This sample has 150,000 to 170,000 clones, with about 85% found just once. Losses at the gene ends were 1 base for V and 8 bases for J; bases not matched to a gene: 7. The CDR3 runs 16 residues. Germline V gives CDR1 MGHRA, CDR2 YSYEKL. The specimen was peripheral blood. The chain employs TRBV4-1 and TRBJ1-6, with TRBD1 matching 8 bases. The clonotype comes from a woman aged 55-69 years with COVID-19, enrolled during active disease. The CDR3 protein is CASSQGQGPSYSPLHF. The CDR3 nucleotides are TGCGCCAGCAGCCAAGGACAGGGGCCTTCTTATTCACCCCTCCACTTT.